This record covers a single TCR beta chain. Its antigen is unidentified. Clones were read by immunoSEQ multiplex PCR, and TCRdb kept only the in-frame ones, dropping some. Of 95,000 to 130,000 clones in the sample, approximately 94% were seen once. The data belong to a study of siplizumab effects on memory and regulatory T cells. General observations from the study: Alloreactive sequences tracing back to unstimulated CD4+ memory cells fell significantly with siplizumab. The authors did not confirm suppressive function in proliferating Tregs from siplizumab cultures.

This CDR3 has 15 amino acids. Germline V gene data show CDR1 as SGHVS and CDR2 as FQNEAQ. V lost 2 bases, J lost 6 bases, and 7 bases stayed unmatched. Input material: non-Treg CD4+ T cells sorted from blood. The TCR sequence derives from a human donor in good health. This chain joins TRBV7-8 and TRBJ2-7, with 10 bases matching TRBD1. CDR3 sequence reads: CASSLRGTGVGEQYF. The CDR3 nucleotides are TGTGCCAGCAGCTTAAGGGGGACAGGGGTTGGCGAGCAGTACTTC.